The clone carrying this T cell receptor (beta chain) was picked up one time. No antigen is known for it. The CDR3 extends over 16 amino acids. With V trimmed by 2 bases and J by 6 bases, 11 bases remained unmatched. Germline lookup yields CDR1 MNHEY and CDR2 SVGAGI. The entry originates in a study of shared clonotypes between healthy human individuals. Study observations and caveats: Among donors, sharing of clonotypes was expected to be affected by sequencing depth. With few donors, the genetic and exposure-history diversity represented was limited.

Execution of the assay was at deep level. In replicate PCRs of unsorted PBMC, about 300 ng DNA, tens of thousands of T cell genomes, was used. Generated by immunoSEQ multiplex PCR, the TCRdb table keeps only in-frame clones and is missing some. The repertoire holds fewer than 550,000 clones, about three quarters seen once, with about 12% in the top ten. The chain joins TRBV6-5 to TRBJ2-7; 9 nucleotides align to TRBD2. The sequence derives from a middle-aged woman in good health. Some clones in this sample may be carry-over from other donors' samples. The source material was PBMCs. This CDR3 reads CASSYPTGAGGSEQYF. The CDR3, as DNA: TGTGCCAGCAGTTACCCGACGGGGGCGGGAGGGAGCGAGCAGTACTTC.